These T cell receptor beta chains were read from a single sample in a study of shared clonotypes between healthy human individuals. Sequenced by immunoSEQ multiplex PCR; TCRdb stores in-frame clones only, minus some. This sample has approximately 840,000 clones, with approximately 96% found just once. Sequencing used naive CD8+ T cells sorted from blood. These receptors all come from a man aged 30 to 45 in good health. Each CDR3 is given with its conserved first and last residue. The D gene is left open where the match is weak. The size entry is marked missing in some rows and otherwise reads once, few, many or a size class.

>TRBJ2-1|TRBV29-1|.|TRBD1
TGCAGCGTTGAAGCTAACCGCGGACAGGGGAAGTCCTACAATGAGCAGTTCTTC
CSVEANRGQGKSYNEQFF
>TRBJ1-4|TRBV9|once|.
TGTGCCAGCAGCGTAGGGACAGAGCATGAAAAACTGTTTTTT
CASSVGTEHEKLFF
>TRBJ2-7|TRBV5-4|.|.
TGTGCCAGCAGCTTGGAGGTGGACTACGAGCAGTACTTC
CASSLEVDYEQYF
>TRBJ2-1|TRBV2|.|TRBD2
TGTGCCAGCAGTGACCCTAGCGGGGCCGCCTACAATGAGCAGTTCTTC
CASSDPSGAAYNEQFF
>TRBJ2-7|TRBV28|.|.
TGTGCCAGCAGTTTATACGTGGACAGTAGCTCCTACGAGCAGTACTTC
CASSLYVDSSSYEQYF
>TRBJ2-1|TRBV9|.|TRBD2
TGTGCCAGCAGCGTAGAAGGGGGGACTAGCGGGATGGATGAGCAGTTCTTC
CASSVEGGTSGMDEQFF
>TRBJ2-7|TRBV6-6|.|.
TGTGCCAGCAGTTACTCGGCTCGAACCTACGAGCAGTACTTC
CASSYSARTYEQYF
>TRBJ2-3|TRBV7-9|once|TRBD2
TGTGCCAGCAGCTCGACTAGCGGAATCACAGATACGCAGTATTTT
CASSSTSGITDTQYF
>TRBJ2-2|TRBV7-9|.|.
TGTGCCAGCAGTTCTGCGGGTGCAATCACCGGGGAGCTGTTTTTT
CASSSAGAITGELFF
>TRBJ2-1|TRBV5-1|.|.
TGCGCCAGCAGCTTGGACAGACAGACCTACAATGAGCAGTTCTTC
CASSLDRQTYNEQFF
>TRBJ1-2|TRBV18|.|.
TGTGCCAGCTCATTAAATGGGGACTTCTATGGCTACACCTTC
CASSLNGDFYGYTF
>TRBJ2-1|TRBV7-6|once|TRBD2
TGTGCCAGCAGCCGCTATCAACGTCCAGCGGGAGTAAATGAGCAGTTCTTC
CASSRYQRPAGVNEQFF
>TRBJ2-1|TRBV28|.|.
TGTGCCAGCAAGAACAATGAGCAGTTCTTC
CASKNNEQFF
>TRBJ1-1|TRBV27|.|.
TGTGCCAGCAGTTTTGGATTGGGGGCCACTGAAGCTTTCTTT
CASSFGLGATEAFF
>TRBJ2-1|TRBV9|.|.
TGTGCCAGCAGCGTAGAAGGAACGCAAGAGCAGTTCTTC
CASSVEGTQEQFF
>TRBJ2-1|TRBV7-6|.|.
TGTGCCAGCAGCTTCAGACAGTACAATGAGCAGTTCTTC
CASSFRQYNEQFF
>TRBJ2-7|TRBV15|.|.
TGTGCCACCAGCAGAGCCCCCCCATTAGCGGAGACCTCCTACGAGCAGTACTTC
CATSRAPPLAETSYEQYF
>TRBJ2-3|TRBV10-3|once|.
TGTGCCATCAGCGCTATAGCGGAGAGCACAGATACGCAGTATTTT
CAISAIAESTDTQYF
>TRBJ1-2|TRBV28|.|.
TGTGCCAGCAGCACCATAAGAGGGTCGGCCTATGGCTACACCTTC
CASSTIRGSAYGYTF
>TRBJ2-7|TRBV5-6|once|.
TGTGCCAGCAGCTTAGGGTCTTCTTCGAGGGAGCAGTACTTC
CASSLGSSSREQYF
>TRBJ1-2|TRBV5-1|.|.
TGCGCCAGCAGCCCCTGGGTGCCCTCCGATGGCTACACCTTC
CASSPWVPSDGYTF
>TRBJ2-3|TRBV27|.|.
TGTGCCAGCTGGAATGGGCCTGGGGAGGCGCAGTATTTT
CASWNGPGEAQYF
>TRBJ2-7|TRBV6-1|.|.
TGTGCCAGCAGTCTGATTCGGCAGAGCTCCTACGAGCAGTACTTC
CASSLIRQSSYEQYF
>TRBJ2-5|TRBV27|.|TRBD2
TGTGCCAGCAGTTTCGAACCGAGCGGGGTTGAGACCCAGTACTTC
CASSFEPSGVETQYF
>TRBJ2-3|TRBV5-1|.|TRBD2
TGCGCCAGCAGCACGAGACTAGCGGGAATGACAGATACGCAGTATTTT
CASSTRLAGMTDTQYF
>TRBJ2-1|TRBV29-1|.|.
TGCAGCGTTAAACAGGGGGGGTACAATGAGCAGTTCTTC
CSVKQGGYNEQFF
>TRBJ1-2|TRBV5-4|.|.
TGTGCCAGCAGCCGTGAATATGACTATGGCTACACCTTC
CASSREYDYGYTF
>TRBJ1-3|TRBV28|once|.
TGTGCCAGCAGTTTTGGACTCCAGGTGGTAGGAAACACCATATATTTT
CASSFGLQVVGNTIYF
>TRBJ2-5|TRBV7-9|.|.
TGTGCCAGCAGCTTACGGACCGCGGTCAATCTGTACCAAGAGACCCAGTACTTC
CASSLRTAVNLYQETQYF
>TRBJ1-1|TRBV29-1|once|.
TGCAGCGTTGTTTCTCACGCGGACACTGAAGCTTTCTTT
CSVVSHADTEAFF
>TRBJ2-5|TRBV11-3|.|.
TGTGCCAGCAGCTATATTGACGAAGAGACCCAGTACTTC
CASSYIDEETQYF
>TRBJ2-2|TRBV9|.|.
TGTGCCAGCAGCGTAGGGCCCAGCACCGGGGAGCTGTTTTTT
CASSVGPSTGELFF
>TRBJ2-7|TRBV2|.|.
TGTGCCAGCAGTGGGTCCGGGGACTACGAGCAGTACTTC
CASSGSGDYEQYF
>TRBJ2-1|TRBV9|.|.
TGTGCCAGCGGGGGGGCCCGAGGCTCCTACAATGAGCAGTTCTTC
CASGGARGSYNEQFF
>TRBJ2-3|TRBV19|.|.
TGTGCCAGTACTGAAGGGGGTAGCCCAGATACGCAGTATTTT
CASTEGGSPDTQYF
>TRBJ2-7|TRBV7-8|.|.
TGTGCCAGCAGCTCAACATCGGGAAGGTCGGGACACACCTACGAGCAGTACTTC
CASSSTSGRSGHTYEQYF
>TRBJ2-1|TRBV13|.|.
TGTGCCAGCAGCCCGGGTCGTAATGAGCAGTTCTTC
CASSPGRNEQFF
>TRBJ1-1|TRBV7-2|.|.
TGTGCCAGCAGCTTTGGGAGAATAGGACAAACTGAAGCTTTCTTT
CASSFGRIGQTEAFF
>TRBJ2-1|TRBV4-1|.|.
TGCGCCAGCAGCCAAGATCCCCCGGATGAGCAGTTCTTC
CASSQDPPDEQFF
>TRBJ2-7|TRBV6-6|.|TRBD2
TGTGCCAGCAGTTACGTTGGGGGGGACGAGCAGTACTTC
CASSYVGGDEQYF
>TRBJ2-5|TRBV7-2|.|TRBD2
TGTGCCAGCGTGGGAGCGGGAGCTGAGACCCAGTACTTC
CASVGAGAETQYF
>TRBJ1-5|TRBV6-6|.|.
TGTGCCAGCAGTTACTCGTTTGAAGGGGATCAGCCCCAGCATTTT
CASSYSFEGDQPQHF
>TRBJ2-7|TRBV19|.|.
TGTGCCAGTAGCCCGGGTGAGTTCGGAGCCTACGAGCAGTACTTC
CASSPGEFGAYEQYF
>TRBJ2-1|TRBV9|.|.
TGTGCCAGCAGCGGACAGAGCGGATACAATGAGCAGTTCTTC
CASSGQSGYNEQFF
>TRBJ1-2|TRBV6-5|.|.
TGTGCCAGCAGTTACTCAGCTTCGGGAGAGTATGGCTACACCTTC
CASSYSASGEYGYTF
>TRBJ1-5|TRBV7-7|.|.
TGTGCCAGCAGCAAGGACCCCAATCAGCCCCAGCATTTT
CASSKDPNQPQHF
>TRBJ2-5|TRBV5-6|.|TRBD1
TGTGCCAGCAGCCGGACAGGCAGGGTCGATCGTGAGACCCAGTACTTC
CASSRTGRVDRETQYF
>TRBJ2-6|TRBV4-2|.|TRBD1
TGTGCCAGCAGGCAGGGACAGGGCAACTCTGGGGCCAACGTCCTGACTTTC
CASRQGQGNSGANVLTF
>TRBJ1-5|TRBV6-1|.|.
TGTGCCAGCAGTGAATCTGGCGGCCTAAGCAATCAGCCCCAGCATTTT
CASSESGGLSNQPQHF
>TRBJ1-2|TRBV27|.|.
TGTGCCAGCAGTTTAACCGCCCGTCATGGCTACACCTTC
CASSLTARHGYTF
>TRBJ1-1|TRBV2|.|.
TGTGCCAGCAGTGTCCAGGTATGGACTGAAGCTTTCTTT
CASSVQVWTEAFF
>TRBJ1-4|TRBV7-9|.|.
TGTGCCAGCAGCTTGCCCAGGGGCGGGTATGAAAAACTGTTTTTT
CASSLPRGGYEKLFF
>TRBJ2-7|TRBV27|.|.
TGTGCCAGCAGTGAGCTCACCCAAAGAAGGCTAGGGGTGTACGAGCAGTACTTC
CASSELTQRRLGVYEQYF
>TRBJ2-3|TRBV9|.|.
TGTGCCAGCAGCGTTGGGGGGACTCCACGAGATACGCAGTATTTT
CASSVGGTPRDTQYF
>TRBJ2-1|TRBV29-1|.|TRBD2
TGCAGCGCCCTTCACGGACTAGCGGGAATCGATGAGCAGTTCTTC
CSALHGLAGIDEQFF
>TRBJ2-7|TRBV28|.|.
TGTGCCAGCGTCCCGATACTCCGCACTACGGAAACCTACGAGCAGTACTTC
CASVPILRTTETYEQYF
>TRBJ2-1|TRBV9|.|.
TGTGCCAGCAACTCTCTTGGGAATGAGCAGTTCTTC
CASNSLGNEQFF
>TRBJ2-4|TRBV7-9|.|TRBD2
TGTGCCAGCAGCCCACCAACTAGCGGGAGCGCCAAAAACATTCAGTACTTC
CASSPPTSGSAKNIQYF
>TRBJ1-2|TRBV4-1|.|.
TGCGCCAGCAGCCAAGATCGTGGCTACACCTTC
CASSQDRGYTF
>TRBJ2-7|TRBV6-5|.|.
TGTGCCAGCAGTTACCGGGGGTACGAGCAGTACTTC
CASSYRGYEQYF